These T cell receptor beta chains were read from a single sample in a study of blood T cell repertoires in COVID-19. Sequenced by immunoSEQ multiplex PCR; TCRdb stores in-frame clones only, minus some. Of about 85,000 clones listed, roughly three quarters are singletons. Sequences were obtained from peripheral blood. The receptors derive from a man between 65 and 79 years old with acute or convalescent COVID-19. The CDR3 runs from the conserved cysteine through the conserved F or W. D genes are given only for firm matches. Rows give clone size only sometimes, using once, few, many, or a class for an expanded clone.

NA | TRBJ2-3 | NA | TRBV4-2 | TGTGCCAGCAGCCAAGACGCAGGGTGGGGCACAGATACGCAGTATTTT | CASSQDAGWGTDTQYF
NA | TRBJ1-2 | NA | TRBV28 | TGTGCCAGCAGGCGGGCGGCTAACTATGGCTACACCTTC | CASRRAANYGYTF
NA | TRBJ1-4 | NA | TRBV28 | TGTGCCAGCAGTTTCCCGGGGCGGGGTGAAAAACTGTTTTTT | CASSFPGRGEKLFF
NA | TRBJ1-1 | NA | TRBV9 | TGTGCCAGCAGCCGACAGATTATGAACACTGAAGCTTTCTTT | CASSRQIMNTEAFF
NA | TRBJ2-2 | NA | TRBV11-2 | TGTGCCAGCAGCTTAGAGCACCACTCGAACACCGGGGAGCTGTTTTTT | CASSLEHHSNTGELFF
TRBD1 | TRBJ2-5 | once | TRBV19 | TGTGCCAGTACAGGGGGCCGCCAAGAGACCCAGTACTTC | CASTGGRQETQYF
TRBD2 | TRBJ2-3 | once | TRBV10-1 | TGCGCCAGCAGTGAGAGGGCTAGCGGGGGAGATACGCAGTATTTT | CASSERASGGDTQYF
NA | TRBJ2-3 | NA | TRBV7-9 | TGTGCCAGCAGCCGAACTCAACTGGGTAACAGGGAGGGGACAGATACGCAGTATTTT | CASSRTQLGNREGTDTQYF
NA | TRBJ2-3 | NA | TRBV15 | TGTGCCACCAGCAGAGACCCCGCGAGCACAGATACGCAGTATTTT | CATSRDPASTDTQYF
TRBD2 | TRBJ2-1 | NA | TRBV9 | TGTGCCAGCAGCGTAGTGGGGGGAGGGCCCTACAATGAGCAGTTCTTC | CASSVVGGGPYNEQFF
TRBD2 | TRBJ2-3 | NA | TRBV29-1 | TGCAGCGTTGGGACTAGCGGGGGGATTAGCACAGATACGCAGTATTTT | CSVGTSGGISTDTQYF
NA | TRBJ1-4 | NA | TRBV14 | TGTGCCAGCAGCTCTAGGATGGGAGATAATGAAAAACTGTTTTTT | CASSSRMGDNEKLFF
TRBD2 | TRBJ2-1 | NA | TRBV2 | TGTGCCAGCAGTGATCCCGCGGGGGGGTACAATGAGCAGTTCTTC | CASSDPAGGYNEQFF
NA | TRBJ2-2 | few | TRBV18 | TGTGCCAGCTCACCAGGCCAGAACACCGGGGAGCTGTTTTTT | CASSPGQNTGELFF
TRBD1 | TRBJ1-1 | NA | TRBV5-1 | TGCGCCCGCGGCACGACAGGGGGGGACACTGAAGCTTTCTTT | CARGTTGGDTEAFF
NA | TRBJ1-1 | NA | TRBV5-1 | TGCGCCAGCAGCTTGAGTAGGGGGAAAAGTAACTCTGAAGCTTTCTTT | CASSLSRGKSNSEAFF
TRBD1 | TRBJ1-3 | NA | TRBV11-2 | TGTGCCAGCAGCAACCGGGACAGTGGCGTTTGGGGAAACACCATATATTTT | CASSNRDSGVWGNTIYF
TRBD1 | TRBJ1-2 | few | TRBV30 | TGTGCCTGGAGTTCCGGACAGGGGGTCTCTGGCTACACCTTC | CAWSSGQGVSGYTF
TRBD2 | TRBJ2-3 | NA | TRBV6-4 | TGTGCCAGCAGTGGTACTAGCGGGGTATCAGATACGCAGTATTTT | CASSGTSGVSDTQYF
NA | TRBJ2-4 | once | TRBV5-4 | TGTGCCAGCAGCTTGCGGGGGGCCAAAAACATTCAGTACTTC | CASSLRGAKNIQYF
NA | TRBJ1-1 | NA | TRBV7-2 | TGTGCCAGCAGCCTTCAGGGTAACACTGAAGCTTTCTTT | CASSLQGNTEAFF
TRBD1 | TRBJ1-5 | NA | TRBV29-1 | TGCAGCGTTCAGACAGGGAGCAATCAGCCCCAGCATTTT | CSVQTGSNQPQHF
NA | TRBJ1-2 | NA | TRBV3-1/TRBV3-2 | TGTGCCAGCAGCCAACCCCAAAAAGGCTACACCTTC | CASSQPQKGYTF
TRBD1 | TRBJ2-3 | NA | TRBV29-1 | TGCAGCGTTTTCGACAGGGGAGGTTCCGATACGCAGTATTTT | CSVFDRGGSDTQYF
NA | TRBJ1-5 | few | TRBV19 | TGTGCCAGTAGTACGCAGGGAAGTAGCAATCAGCCCCAGCATTTT | CASSTQGSSNQPQHF
TRBD1 | TRBJ2-4 | few | TRBV5-6 | TGTGCCAGCAGGGGGTGGGGACAGGAAAAAAACATTCAGTACTTC | CASRGWGQEKNIQYF
TRBD2 | TRBJ2-3 | NA | TRBV11-2 | TGTGCCAGCAGCCCTCCACTAGCGGGCAGGCCAGATACGCAGTATTTT | CASSPPLAGRPDTQYF
TRBD1 | TRBJ1-4 | once | TRBV7-9 | TGTGCCAGCAGCTTAGATGGGACAGGGATTAATGAAAAACTGTTTTTT | CASSLDGTGINEKLFF
TRBD1 | TRBJ2-1 | NA | TRBV27 | TGTGCCAGCAGTCTCAGGACAGGGATCTACAATGAGCAGTTCTTC | CASSLRTGIYNEQFF
NA | TRBJ1-5 | NA | TRBV2 | TGTGCCAGCAGTGAATGGGGGGGGAATCAGCCCCAGCATTTT | CASSEWGGNQPQHF
NA | TRBJ1-5 | few | TRBV6-5 | TGTGCCAGCATATGGCGGGGTGAAGGACATCAGCCCCAGCATTTT | CASIWRGEGHQPQHF
NA | TRBJ1-6 | NA | TRBV28 | TGTGCCAGCAGTCAGGGTAATAATTCACCCCTCCACTTT | CASSQGNNSPLHF
TRBD1 | TRBJ2-4 | NA | TRBV4-1 | TGCGCCAGCAGCCAAGAAGGGACAGGGGGTACCAAAAACATTCAGTACTTC | CASSQEGTGGTKNIQYF
TRBD1 | TRBJ2-7 | few | TRBV13 | TGTGCCAGCAGCTTACGTCTGGCGGGACAGGGGACCCACGAGCAGTACTTC | CASSLRLAGQGTHEQYF
NA | TRBJ2-3 | NA | TRBV27 | TGTGCCAGCAGGCCTGGAAGGGAGGATACGCAGTATTTT | CASRPGREDTQYF
NA | TRBJ2-3 | NA | TRBV5-1 | TGCGCCAGCAGCTTGTCAGGGGCCGCTAGCACAGATACGCAGTATTTT | CASSLSGAASTDTQYF
TRBD1 | TRBJ1-2 | few | TRBV5-4 | TGTGCCAGCAGCTTTGGACAGGTTTATGAGAGGGGAGGCTACACCTTC | CASSFGQVYERGGYTF
TRBD1 | TRBJ1-3 | NA | TRBV6-5 | TGTGCCAGCATTCCGGGACAGGGAACTGGAAACACCATATATTTT | CASIPGQGTGNTIYF
TRBD2 | TRBJ2-3 | NA | TRBV5-1 | TGCGCCAGCAGCTTGTACGGGGGGGCCGAAGATACGCAGTATTTT | CASSLYGGAEDTQYF
NA | TRBJ1-2 | NA | TRBV19 | TGTGCCAGTAGTCCTAACAGGGCCACCTACACCTTC | CASSPNRATYTF
NA | TRBJ1-4 | NA | TRBV5-1 | TGCGCCAGCAGCTTGGAACAGGGCGATGAAAAACTGTTTTTT | CASSLEQGDEKLFF
NA | TRBJ2-5 | NA | TRBV12-3/TRBV12-4 | TGTGCCAGCAGTTTCGGTGGGGGGGAGACCCAGTACTTC | CASSFGGGETQYF
TRBD1 | TRBJ2-2 | NA | TRBV6-4 | TGTGCCAGCAGTCCCGACAGGGGGAACACCGGGGAGCTGTTTTTT | CASSPDRGNTGELFF
NA | TRBJ2-2 | NA | TRBV5-1 | TGCGCCAGCAGCTTGGGTCTTCCCTCCGGGGAGCTGTTTTTT | CASSLGLPSGELFF
NA | TRBJ1-2 | NA | TRBV14 | TGTGCCAGCAAGGGGTTGAATCATGGCTACACCTTC | CASKGLNHGYTF